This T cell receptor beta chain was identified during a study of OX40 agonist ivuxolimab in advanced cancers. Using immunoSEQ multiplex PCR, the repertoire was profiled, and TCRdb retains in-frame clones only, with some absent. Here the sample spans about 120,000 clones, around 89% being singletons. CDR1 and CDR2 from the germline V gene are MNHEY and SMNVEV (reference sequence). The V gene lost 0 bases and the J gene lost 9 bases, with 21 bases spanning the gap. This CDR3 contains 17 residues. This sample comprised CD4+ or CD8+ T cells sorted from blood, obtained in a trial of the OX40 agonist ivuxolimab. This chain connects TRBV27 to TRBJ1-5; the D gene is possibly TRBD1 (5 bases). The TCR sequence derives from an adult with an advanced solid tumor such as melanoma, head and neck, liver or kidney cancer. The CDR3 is CASSLSPFGGPQGPQHF. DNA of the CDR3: TGTGCCAGCAGTTTATCCCCTTTTGGCGGGCCTCAGGGGCCCCAGCATTTT.